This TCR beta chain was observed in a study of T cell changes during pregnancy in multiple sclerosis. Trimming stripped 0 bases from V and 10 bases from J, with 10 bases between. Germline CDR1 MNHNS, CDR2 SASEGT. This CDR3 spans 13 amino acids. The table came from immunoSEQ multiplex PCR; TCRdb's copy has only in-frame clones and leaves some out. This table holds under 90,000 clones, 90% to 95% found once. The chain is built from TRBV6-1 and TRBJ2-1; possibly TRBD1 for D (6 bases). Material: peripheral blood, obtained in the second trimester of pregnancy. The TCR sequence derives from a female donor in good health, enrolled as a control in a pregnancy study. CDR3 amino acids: CASSEARDTEQFF. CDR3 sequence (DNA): TGTGCCAGCAGTGAAGCACGGGACACCGAGCAGTTCTTC.